What follows describes a single T cell receptor (beta chain). These data originate in a study of blood T cell repertoires in COVID-19. Study as a whole: Italy, Spain and the United States were the sources of the convalescent and acute COVID-19 samples.

Per the study methods: How many nucleated cells were present was estimated from reference gene primer amplification. Method: immunoSEQ multiplex PCR; TCRdb's copy keeps in-frame clones and lacks some. D and trimming were read from the DNA, whereas the V and J calls and clone size are those reported in that table. There are 250,000 to 300,000 clones in the sample; roughly 90% occur only once, and approximately 1% lies in the top ten. In terms of age and location, participants ranged from roughly 18 to 89 years and lived in about 25 US areas. Cohorts were determined from participant-reported clinical history. V shed 6 bases and J shed 4 bases, with 10 bases lying between them. Germline assignment: CDR1 MNHEY and CDR2 SVGEGT. The CDR3 runs to 12 residues.

The sequencing sample was made of PBMCs or T cells enriched from blood (not recorded which). This clonotype was obtained from a woman aged 30 to 39 who had recovered from COVID-19. V and J are TRBV6-2 or TRBV6-3 and TRBJ2-7, with D tentatively TRBD2 (6 bases). The CDR3 nucleotides read TGTGCCAGCAGCCTTCGGGAGTACGAGCAGTACTTC. Protein: CASSLREYEQYF.